This TCR beta chain was recovered during a study of cytomegalovirus exposure and HLA in healthy donors. Broader study findings: Available immune exposure information covered CMV serostatus only.

The donors gave bone marrow, and they were healthy. A remark on this clone: No antigen is known for it.

CDR3 length: 14 residues. The V gene lost 2 bases and the J gene lost 3 bases, with 8 bases spanning the gap. Germline CDR1 reads MNHNY; CDR2 reads SVGAGI (reference sequence). The study ran its PCR with 60 Vbeta and 13 Jbeta primers. Authors' methods: In a later analysis, 79 million or so unique TCR beta chains included roughly 11 million shared by two or more donors. The method was immunoSEQ multiplex PCR; TCRdb's version includes in-frame clones alone and lacks a portion of them. The V and J calls and clone size were taken over from that table, and D and trimming were inferred from the DNA. The sample includes about 32,000 clones.

This chain joins TRBV6-6 and TRBJ1-5; unclear D gene. This clonotype was obtained from a female donor in good health and CMV-seronegative. Sequencing was done on a sample of PBMCs. This chain's CDR3 is CASSYERYNQPQHF. CDR3 nucleotide sequence: TGTGCCAGCAGTTACGAGAGATACAATCAGCCCCAGCATTTT.